Below, 10 T cell receptor beta chains from the same sample are listed, as sequenced in a study of blood T cell repertoires in COVID-19. Clones were read by immunoSEQ multiplex PCR, and TCRdb kept only the in-frame ones, dropping some. The table lists roughly 250,000 clones, around 87% of them singletons. Sequencing was carried out using PBMCs or T cells enriched from blood (not recorded which). These receptors were obtained from a woman aged 45-59 years who had recovered from COVID-19.

This clone occurred a few times. The chain uses TRBV2 and TRBJ1-1; D is perhaps TRBD1 (5 bases). Per germline, CDR1 SNHLY and CDR2 FYNNEI. The V and J ends lost 8 bases and 0 bases respectively, with 13 bases between them. The CDR3 extends over 14 amino acids. The CDR3 DNA reads as TGTGCCAGCGCTCGCCAGGGCATGAACACTGAAGCTTTCTTT. This encodes CASARQGMNTEAFF.

J is TRBJ1-5 and V is TRBV19; 7 nucleotides match TRBD1. J lost 7 bases, V lost 5 bases, and 8 bases had no gene match. The CDR3 totals 14 residues. Germline V gives CDR1 LNHDA, CDR2 SQIVND (reference sequence). Written as DNA, the CDR3 is TGTGCCAGTAGTTCCCGACAGGGAATACAGCCCCAGCATTTT. This gives the protein CASSSRQGIQPQHF.

The V and J genes are TRBV11-1 and TRBJ2-1; 7 nucleotides line up with TRBD1. V dropped 1 base and J dropped 0; count of bases not matched to a gene: 3. There are 16 residues in the CDR3. Germline V CDR1 and CDR2: SGHAT, FQDESV (reference sequence). This CDR3 reads CASSLEDRSSYNEQFF. CDR3 nucleotides: TGTGCCAGCAGCTTAGAGGACAGGAGCTCCTACAATGAGCAGTTCTTC.

The chain has TRBV10-3 and TRBJ2-7; the match to TRBD1 covers 7 bases. The CDR3 is 14 residues long. V shed 0 bases, J shed 4 bases, and the junction held 3 bases outside the gene matches. Germline V gene lookup returns CDR1 ENHRY and CDR2 SYGVKD. The CDR3 DNA reads as TGTGCCATCAGTGAGTCGACAGGGTATTACGAGCAGTACTTC. Amino acid sequence: CAISESTGYYEQYF.

This chain links TRBV5-6 with TRBJ1-5; maybe TRBD1 (6 bases). The CDR3 spans 13 residues. Germline CDR1 and CDR2: SGHDT and YYEEEE. Trimming removed 0 bases from V and 12 bases from J, with 13 bases in between. CDR3 nucleotides: TGTGCCAGCAGCTTGGGGGTGCGGGGGCTCCAGCATTTT. As protein: CASSLGVRGLQHF. Complete variable domain (other parts from reference TRBV5-6 and TRBJ1-5): DAGVTQSPTHLIKTRGQQVTLRCSPKSGHDTVSWYQQALGQGPQFIFQYYEEEERQRGNFPDRFSGHQFPNYSSELNVNALLLGDSALYLCASSLGVRGLQHFGDGTRLSIL.

This chain uses TRBV5-1 with TRBJ2-1; 13 bases line up with TRBD2. The CDR3 length is 17 residues. Germline trimming cut 0 bases from V and 7 bases from J; bases unmatched to any gene: 7. Per germline, CDR1 SGHRS and CDR2 YFSETQ. The CDR3 nucleotides are TGCGCCAGCAGCTTGGCTCGGACTAGCGGGAGTGGGAATGAGCAGTTCTTC. This codes for CASSLARTSGSGNEQFF. Full variable domain (remainder filled in from reference TRBV5-1 and TRBJ2-1): KAGVTQTPRYLIKTRGQQVTLSCSPISGHRSVSWYQQTPGQGLQFLFEYFSETQRNKGNFPGRFSGRQFSNSRSEMNVSTLELGDSALYLCASSLARTSGSGNEQFFGPGTRLTVL.

The V and J genes are TRBV10-3 and TRBJ2-3; D is possibly TRBD2 (7 bases). V was pared by 3 bases and J by 1 base, with 11 bases between. The CDR3 consists of 15 residues. The germline V gene encodes CDR1 ENHRY and CDR2 SYGVKD. CDR3 DNA: TGTGCCATCAGTGATATGGGGGGGCGCACAGATACGCAGTATTTT. This codes for CAISDMGGRTDTQYF.

CDR3 DNA: TGTGCCAGCAGCCCTTCATTCCCTAGAATAGCGGGAGTGGACTACAATGAGCAGTTCTTC. Translation: CASSPSFPRIAGVDYNEQFF. This chain connects TRBV3-1 (or the pseudogene TRBV3-2) to TRBJ2-1; 9 bases fit TRBD2. Trimming cost V 4 bases and J 3 bases; bases outside gene matches: 19. The CDR3 contains 20 residues. Germline V CDR1 and CDR2: LGHDT, YNNKEL (reference sequence).

This sequence joins TRBV18 and TRBJ1-3, with D tentatively TRBD1 (5 bases). Trimming took off 7 bases at V and 0 bases at J, with 10 bases between the two ends. CDR3 length: 14 amino acids. Germline-derived CDR1 and CDR2 are KGHSH and LQKENI. CDR3 sequence (DNA): TGTGCCAGCTATCAGGGCCACTCTGGAAACACCATATATTTT. It specifies CASYQGHSGNTIYF.

The chain uses TRBV7-2 and TRBJ2-3, with D possibly matching TRBD2 (5 bases). V shed 0 bases and J shed 3 bases, with 10 bases lying between them. Germline V CDR1 and CDR2: SGHTA, FQGNSA. This CDR3 comprises 15 residues. This chain's CDR3 is CASSLAGKATDTQYF. The CDR3 coding sequence is TGTGCCAGCAGCTTAGCCGGGAAGGCGACAGATACGCAGTATTTT.